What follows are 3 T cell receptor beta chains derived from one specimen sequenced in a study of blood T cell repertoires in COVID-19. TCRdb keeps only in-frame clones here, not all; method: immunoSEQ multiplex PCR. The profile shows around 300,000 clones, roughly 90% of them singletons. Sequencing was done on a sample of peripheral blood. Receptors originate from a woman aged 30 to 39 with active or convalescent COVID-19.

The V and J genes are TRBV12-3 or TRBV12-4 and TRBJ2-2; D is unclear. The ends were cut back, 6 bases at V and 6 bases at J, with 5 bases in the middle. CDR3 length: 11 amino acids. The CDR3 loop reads CASSRSGELFF. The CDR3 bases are TGTGCCAGCAGCCGGTCCGGGGAGCTGTTTTTT.

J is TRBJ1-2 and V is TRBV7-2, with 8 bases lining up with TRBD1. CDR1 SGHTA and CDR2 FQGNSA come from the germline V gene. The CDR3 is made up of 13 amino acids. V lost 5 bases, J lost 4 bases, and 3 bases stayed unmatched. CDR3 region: CASSQGAGYGYTF. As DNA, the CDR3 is TGTGCCAGCAGCCAGGGGGCGGGCTATGGCTACACCTTC.

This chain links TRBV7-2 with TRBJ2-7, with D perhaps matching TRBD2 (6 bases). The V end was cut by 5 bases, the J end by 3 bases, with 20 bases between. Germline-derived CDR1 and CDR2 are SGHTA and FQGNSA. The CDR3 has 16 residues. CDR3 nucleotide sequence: TGTGCCAGCAGCCCCCGGGGGTCCGCAGGACTCTACGAGCAGTACTTC. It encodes CASSPRGSAGLYEQYF.